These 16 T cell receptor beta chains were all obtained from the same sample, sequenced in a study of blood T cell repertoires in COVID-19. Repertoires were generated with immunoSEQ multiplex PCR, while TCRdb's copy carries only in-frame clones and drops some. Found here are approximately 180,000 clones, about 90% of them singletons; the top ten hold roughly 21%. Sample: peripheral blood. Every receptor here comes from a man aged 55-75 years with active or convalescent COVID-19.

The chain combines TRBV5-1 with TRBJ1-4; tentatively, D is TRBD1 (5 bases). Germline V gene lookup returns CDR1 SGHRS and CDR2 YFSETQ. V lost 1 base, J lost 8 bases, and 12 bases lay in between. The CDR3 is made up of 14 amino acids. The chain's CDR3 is CASSLSGSGEKLFF. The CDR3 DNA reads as TGCGCCAGCAGCTTGTCAGGGTCAGGGGAAAAACTGTTTTTT.

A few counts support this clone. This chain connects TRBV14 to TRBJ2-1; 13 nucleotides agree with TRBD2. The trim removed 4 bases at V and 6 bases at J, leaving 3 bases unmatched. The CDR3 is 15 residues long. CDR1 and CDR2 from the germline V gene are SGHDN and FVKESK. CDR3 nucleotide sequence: TGTGCCAGCAGCCCACTAGCGGGGGGGCCCAATGAGCAGTTCTTC. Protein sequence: CASSPLAGGPNEQFF. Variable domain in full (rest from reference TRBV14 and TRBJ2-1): EAGVTQFPSHSVIEKGQTVTLRCDPISGHDNLYWYRRVMGKEIKFLLHFVKESKQDESGMPNNRFLAERTGGTYSTLKVQPAELEDSGVYFCASSPLAGGPNEQFFGPGTRLTVL.

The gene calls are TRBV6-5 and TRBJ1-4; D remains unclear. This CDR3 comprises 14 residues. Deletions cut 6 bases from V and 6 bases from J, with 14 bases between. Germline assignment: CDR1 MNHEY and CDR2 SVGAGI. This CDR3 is CASRSVREDEKLFF. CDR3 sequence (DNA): TGTGCCAGCAGGTCGGTGAGGGAGGATGAAAAACTGTTTTTT.

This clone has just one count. In nucleotides, the CDR3 is TGTGCCAGCTCACCACCTGGGGGGAAAGAGACCCAGTACTTC. This sequence encodes CASSPPGGKETQYF. This chain links TRBV18 with TRBJ2-5; tentatively, D is TRBD2 (6 bases). This CDR3 spans 14 amino acids. V was clipped by 0 bases and J by 3 bases, with 8 bases between them. In germline, CDR1 is KGHSH, CDR2 LQKENI.

In DNA form, the CDR3 reads TGTGCCAGCAGTTACTTCTCTAGCGGGGGCACAGATACGCAGTATTTT. Its translation is CASSYFSSGGTDTQYF. The chain combines TRBV6-5 with TRBJ2-3, with 9 bases aligning to TRBD2. The trim removed 1 base at V and 1 base at J, leaving 3 bases unmatched. CDR1 and CDR2 from the germline V gene are MNHEY and SVGAGI. The CDR3 extends over 16 amino acids.

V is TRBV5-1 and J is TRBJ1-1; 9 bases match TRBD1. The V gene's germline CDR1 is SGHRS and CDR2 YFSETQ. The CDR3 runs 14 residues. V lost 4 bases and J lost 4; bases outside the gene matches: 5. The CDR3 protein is CASSRQGDGTEAFF. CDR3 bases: TGCGCCAGCAGCCGACAGGGGGATGGCACTGAAGCTTTCTTT.

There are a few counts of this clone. The CDR3 DNA follows: TGTGCCAGCCCTGAAGGACTAAGAATTGAAAAACTGTTTTTT. Its translation is CASPEGLRIEKLFF. This rearrangement joins TRBV21-1 to TRBJ1-4. TRBV21-1 constitutes a pseudogene. There are 14 residues in the CDR3.

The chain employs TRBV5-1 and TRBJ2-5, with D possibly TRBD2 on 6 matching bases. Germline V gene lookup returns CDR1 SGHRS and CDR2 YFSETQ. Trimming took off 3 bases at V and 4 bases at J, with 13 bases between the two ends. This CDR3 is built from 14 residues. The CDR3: CASSWGLRGETQYF. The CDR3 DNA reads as TGCGCCAGCAGCTGGGGACTGCGCGGAGAGACCCAGTACTTC.

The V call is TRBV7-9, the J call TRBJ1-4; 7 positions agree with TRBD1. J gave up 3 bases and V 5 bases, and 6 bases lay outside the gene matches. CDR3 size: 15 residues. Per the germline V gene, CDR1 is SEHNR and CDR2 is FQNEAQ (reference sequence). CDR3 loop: CASSPTGVPNEKLFF. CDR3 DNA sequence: TGTGCCAGCAGCCCTACAGGGGTTCCTAATGAAAAACTGTTTTTT.

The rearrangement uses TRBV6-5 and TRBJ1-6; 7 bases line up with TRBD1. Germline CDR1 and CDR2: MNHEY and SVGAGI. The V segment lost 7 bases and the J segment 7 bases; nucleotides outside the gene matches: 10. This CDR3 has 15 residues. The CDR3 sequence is CASILTGQYNSPLHF. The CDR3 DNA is TGTGCCAGCATCCTGACGGGACAGTACAATTCACCCCTCCACTTT.

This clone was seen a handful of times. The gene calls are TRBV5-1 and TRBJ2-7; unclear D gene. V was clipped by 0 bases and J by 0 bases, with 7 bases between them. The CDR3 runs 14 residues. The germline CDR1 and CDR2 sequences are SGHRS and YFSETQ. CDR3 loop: CASSLEASSYEQYF. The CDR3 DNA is TGCGCCAGCAGCTTGGAGGCTAGCTCCTACGAGCAGTACTTC.

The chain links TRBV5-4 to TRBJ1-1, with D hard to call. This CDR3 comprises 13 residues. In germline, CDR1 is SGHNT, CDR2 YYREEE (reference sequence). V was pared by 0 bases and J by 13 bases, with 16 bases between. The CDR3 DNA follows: TGTGCCAGCAGCTTGGCCTCGCAGGCCGAACGTTTCTTT. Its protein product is CASSLASQAERFF.

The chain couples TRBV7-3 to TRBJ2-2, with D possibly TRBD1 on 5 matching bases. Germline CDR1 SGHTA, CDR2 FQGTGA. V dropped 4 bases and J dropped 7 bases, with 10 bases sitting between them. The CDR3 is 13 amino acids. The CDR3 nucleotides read TGTGCCAGCAGCTCCGACAGTGGCGGGGAGCTGTTTTTT. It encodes CASSSDSGGELFF.

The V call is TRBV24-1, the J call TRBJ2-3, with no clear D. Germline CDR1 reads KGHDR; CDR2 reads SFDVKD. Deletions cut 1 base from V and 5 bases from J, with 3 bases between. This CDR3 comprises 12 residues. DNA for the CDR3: TGTGCCACCAGTGATTTCGGAGATACGCAGTATTTT. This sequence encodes CATSDFGDTQYF.

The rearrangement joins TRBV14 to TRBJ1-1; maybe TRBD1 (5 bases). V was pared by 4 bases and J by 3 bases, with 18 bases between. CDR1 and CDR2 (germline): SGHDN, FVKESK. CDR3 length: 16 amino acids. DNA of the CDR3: TGTGCCAGCAGCCCGACGGGGGAGGTTAGGGACACTGAAGCTTTCTTT. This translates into CASSPTGEVRDTEAFF.

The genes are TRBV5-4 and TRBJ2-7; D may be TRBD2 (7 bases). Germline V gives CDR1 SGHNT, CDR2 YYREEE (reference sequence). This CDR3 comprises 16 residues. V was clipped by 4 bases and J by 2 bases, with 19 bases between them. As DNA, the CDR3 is TGTGCCAGCAGCCCGGGGGGCAGGGCAGGGACCTACGAGCAGTACTTC. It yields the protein CASSPGGRAGTYEQYF.